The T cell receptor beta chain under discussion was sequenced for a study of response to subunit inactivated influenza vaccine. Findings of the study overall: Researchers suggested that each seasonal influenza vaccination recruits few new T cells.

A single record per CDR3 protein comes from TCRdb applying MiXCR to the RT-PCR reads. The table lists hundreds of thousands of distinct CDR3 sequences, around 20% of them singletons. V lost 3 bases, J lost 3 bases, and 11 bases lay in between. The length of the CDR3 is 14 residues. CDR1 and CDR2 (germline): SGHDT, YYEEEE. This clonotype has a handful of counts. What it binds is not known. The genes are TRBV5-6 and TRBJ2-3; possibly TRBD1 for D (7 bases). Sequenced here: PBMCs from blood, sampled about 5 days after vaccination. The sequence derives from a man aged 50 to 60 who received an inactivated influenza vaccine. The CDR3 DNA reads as TGTGCCAGCAGCTACAGGGGAGGAACAGATACGCAGTATTTT. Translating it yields CASSYRGGTDTQYF.